The sequence of this TCR beta chain was determined in a study of blood T cell repertoires in COVID-19. As for the study in general: Acute-phase and convalescent COVID-19 samples originated in the United States, Italy and Spain. T cells, B-cell-depleted T cells, or PBMCs provided the cDNA or gDNA that served as material.

Original processing notes: Reference gene primer amplification gave estimated nucleated cell counts. TCRdb's copy holds only in-frame clones and misses some; the assay was immunoSEQ multiplex PCR. V and J calls and clone size are those listed in that table; D and trimming were worked out from the DNA. The table includes more than 65,000 clones, about 70% detected once. The CDR3 has 12 residues. Germline-derived CDR1 and CDR2 are MDHEN and SYDVKM. V dropped 6 bases and J dropped 3 bases, with 9 bases sitting between them. The clonotype was recovered from a woman in her 70s with acute or convalescent COVID-19. The specimen was peripheral blood. The chain links TRBV28 to TRBJ2-7, with a possible D match to TRBD1 (6 bases). CDR3 nucleotide sequence: TGTGCCAGCAGGCTACAGGGCTACGAGCAGTACTTC. This translates into CASRLQGYEQYF. Based on the CDR3 plus reference TRBV28 and TRBJ2-7, the full variable domain is DVKVTQSSRYLVKRTGEKVFLECVQDMDHENMFWYRQDPGLGLRLIYFSYDVKMKEKGDIPEGYSVSREKKERFSLILESASTNQTSMYLCASRLQGYEQYFGPGTRLTVT.